A single T cell receptor (beta chain) is shown here with its context. CDR1 is MDHEN and CDR2 is SYDVKM in the germline V gene. The CDR3 is made up of 17 amino acids. J was trimmed by 0 bases and V by 7 bases; bases with no gene match: 8. How the authors handled the data: The assay estimated nucleated cells by amplifying reference gene primers. Libraries were prepared by immunoSEQ multiplex PCR; TCRdb keeps only in-frame clonotypes and omits some of them. V and J calls and clone size follow that table, whereas D and trimming were derived from the DNA. Of tens of thousands of clones listed, about nine tenths are singletons. The sample belongs to a study of blood T cell repertoires in COVID-19.

Specimen: peripheral blood. The rearrangement joins TRBV28 to TRBJ2-5; 13 nucleotides line up with TRBD2. The sequence came from a man aged 65 to 85 with active or convalescent COVID-19. The CDR3: CASTGGGLAGYQETQYF. CDR3 nucleotide sequence: TGTGCCAGCACCGGCGGGGGACTAGCGGGGTACCAAGAGACCCAGTACTTC.